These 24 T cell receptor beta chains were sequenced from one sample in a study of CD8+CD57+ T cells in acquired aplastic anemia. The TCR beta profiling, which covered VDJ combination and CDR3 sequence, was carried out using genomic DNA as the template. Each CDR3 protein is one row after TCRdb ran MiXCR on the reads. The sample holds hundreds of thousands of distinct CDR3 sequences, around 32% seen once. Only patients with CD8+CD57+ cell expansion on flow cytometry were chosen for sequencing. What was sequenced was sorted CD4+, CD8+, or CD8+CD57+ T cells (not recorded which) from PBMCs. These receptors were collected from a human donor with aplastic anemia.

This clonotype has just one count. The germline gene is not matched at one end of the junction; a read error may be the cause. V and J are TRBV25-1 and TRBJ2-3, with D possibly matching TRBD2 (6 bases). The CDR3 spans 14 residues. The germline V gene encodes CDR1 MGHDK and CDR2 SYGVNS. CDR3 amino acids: CASSPPLAMDTQYF. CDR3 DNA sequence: TGCGCCAGCAGCCCACCGCTAGCGATGGATACGCAGTATTTT.

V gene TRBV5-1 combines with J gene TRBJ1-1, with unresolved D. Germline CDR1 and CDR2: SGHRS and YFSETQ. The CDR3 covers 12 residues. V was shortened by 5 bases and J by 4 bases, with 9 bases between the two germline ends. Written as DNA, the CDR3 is TGCGCCAGCAGTTCAGGCTCCACTGAAGCTTTCTTT. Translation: CASSSGSTEAFF.

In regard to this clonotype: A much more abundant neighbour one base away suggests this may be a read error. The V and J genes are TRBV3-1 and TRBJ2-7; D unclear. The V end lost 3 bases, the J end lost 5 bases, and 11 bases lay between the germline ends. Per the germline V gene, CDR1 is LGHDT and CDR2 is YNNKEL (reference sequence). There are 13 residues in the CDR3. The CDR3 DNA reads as TGTGCCAGCAGCCATGCCACGGCCCACGAGCAGTACTTC. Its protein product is CASSHATAHEQYF.

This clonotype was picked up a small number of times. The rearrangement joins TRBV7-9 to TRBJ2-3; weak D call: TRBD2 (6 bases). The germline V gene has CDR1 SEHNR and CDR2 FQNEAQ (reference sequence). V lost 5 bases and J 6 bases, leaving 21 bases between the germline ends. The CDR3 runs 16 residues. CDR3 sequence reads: CASSREVAGWTDTQYF. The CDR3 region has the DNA TGTGCCAGCAGCCGAGAGGTGGCGGGATGGACGGATACGCAGTATTTT.

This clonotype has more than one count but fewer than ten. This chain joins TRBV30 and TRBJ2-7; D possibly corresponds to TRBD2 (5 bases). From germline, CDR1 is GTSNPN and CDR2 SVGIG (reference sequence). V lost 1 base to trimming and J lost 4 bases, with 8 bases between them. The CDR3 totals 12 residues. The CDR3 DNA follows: TGTGCCTGGAGTGCAGGAGGTTACGAGCAGTACTTC. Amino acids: CAWSAGGYEQYF.

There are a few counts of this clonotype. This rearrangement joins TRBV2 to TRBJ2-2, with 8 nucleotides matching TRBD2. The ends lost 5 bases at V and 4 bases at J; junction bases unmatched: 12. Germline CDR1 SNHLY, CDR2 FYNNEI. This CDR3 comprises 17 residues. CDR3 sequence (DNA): TGTGCCAGCAGTCAAAGCGGGAGTCCACTAAGCACCGGGGAGCTGTTTTTT. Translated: CASSQSGSPLSTGELFF.

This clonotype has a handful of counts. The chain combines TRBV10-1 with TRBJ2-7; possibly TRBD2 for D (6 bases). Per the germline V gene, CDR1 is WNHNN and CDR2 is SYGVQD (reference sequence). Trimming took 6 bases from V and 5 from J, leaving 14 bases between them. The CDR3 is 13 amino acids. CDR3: CASSGSGGDEQYF. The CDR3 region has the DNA TGCGCCAGCAGCGGGAGTGGCGGGGACGAGCAGTACTTC.

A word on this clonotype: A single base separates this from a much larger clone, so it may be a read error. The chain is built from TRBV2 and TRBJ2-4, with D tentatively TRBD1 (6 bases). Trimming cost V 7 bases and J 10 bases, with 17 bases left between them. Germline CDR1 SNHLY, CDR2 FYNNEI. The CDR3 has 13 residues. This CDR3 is CASTDGSQGIQYF. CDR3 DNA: TGTGCCAGCACTGACGGGTCCCAGGGGATTCAGTACTTC.

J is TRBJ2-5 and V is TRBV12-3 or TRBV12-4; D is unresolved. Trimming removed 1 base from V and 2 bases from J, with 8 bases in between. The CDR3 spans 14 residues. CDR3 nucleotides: TGTGCCAGCAGTTTAGTGACGGAGCAAGAGACCCAGTACTTC. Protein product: CASSLVTEQETQYF.

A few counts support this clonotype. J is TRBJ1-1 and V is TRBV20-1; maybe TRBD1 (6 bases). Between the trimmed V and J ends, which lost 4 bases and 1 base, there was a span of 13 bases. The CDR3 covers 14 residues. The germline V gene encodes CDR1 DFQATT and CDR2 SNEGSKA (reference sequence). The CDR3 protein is CSAKAGGGNTEAFF. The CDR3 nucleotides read TGCAGTGCTAAAGCGGGGGGCGGGAACACTGAAGCTTTCTTT.

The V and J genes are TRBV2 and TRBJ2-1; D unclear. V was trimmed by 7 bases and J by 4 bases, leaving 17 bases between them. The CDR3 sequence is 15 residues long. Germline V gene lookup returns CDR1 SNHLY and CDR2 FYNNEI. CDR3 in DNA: TGTGCCAGCATTTTCCTGGTAAACCTATACAATGAGCAGTTCTTC. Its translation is CASIFLVNLYNEQFF.

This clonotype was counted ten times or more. CDR3 nucleotide sequence: TGTGCCAGCAGCTTAGCGTCAGCCACTGAAGCTTTCTTT. Residues: CASSLASATEAFF. The chain uses TRBV7-2 and TRBJ1-1, with unresolved D. Trimming took off 0 bases at V and 4 bases at J, with 6 bases between the two ends. The germline V gene encodes CDR1 SGHTA and CDR2 FQGNSA. The CDR3 extends over 13 amino acids.

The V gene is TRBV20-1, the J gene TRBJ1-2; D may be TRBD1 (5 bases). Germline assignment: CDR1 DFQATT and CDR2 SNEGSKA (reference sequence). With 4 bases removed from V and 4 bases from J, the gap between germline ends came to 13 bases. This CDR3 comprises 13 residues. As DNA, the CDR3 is TGCAGTGCTACGATCCCTGGGGCCTATGGCTACACCTTC. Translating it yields CSATIPGAYGYTF.

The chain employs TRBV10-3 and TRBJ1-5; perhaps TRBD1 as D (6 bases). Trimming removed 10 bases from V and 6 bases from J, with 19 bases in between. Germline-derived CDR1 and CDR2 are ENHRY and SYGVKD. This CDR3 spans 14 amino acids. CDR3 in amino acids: CASSQQGGFQPQHF. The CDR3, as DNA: TGTGCCAGCTCCCAACAGGGAGGGTTTCAGCCCCAGCATTTT.

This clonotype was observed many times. CDR3 in amino acids: CASSLGVENQPQHF. The CDR3 DNA follows: TGTGCCAGCAGCTTAGGCGTTGAGAATCAGCCCCAGCATTTT. The chain uses TRBV7-9 and TRBJ1-5; D remains ambiguous. The CDR3 has 14 amino acids. CDR1 and CDR2 (germline): SEHNR, FQNEAQ (reference sequence). The V end was cut by 1 base, the J end by 4 bases, with 8 bases between. Supplemented by reference TRBV7-9 and TRBJ1-5, the full variable domain reads DTGVSQNPRHKITKRGQNVTFRCDPISEHNRLYWYRQTLGQGPEFLTYFQNEAQLEKSRLLSDRFSAERPKGSFSTLEIQRTEQGDSAMYLCASSLGVENQPQHFGDGTRLSIL.

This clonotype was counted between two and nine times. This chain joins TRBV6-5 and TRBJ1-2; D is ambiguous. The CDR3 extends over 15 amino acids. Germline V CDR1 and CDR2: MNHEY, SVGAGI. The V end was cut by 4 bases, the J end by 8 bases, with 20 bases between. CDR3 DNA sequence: TGTGCCAGCAGTTTAGAGGGCCATACTACCGGGGGCTACACCTTC. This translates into CASSLEGHTTGGYTF.

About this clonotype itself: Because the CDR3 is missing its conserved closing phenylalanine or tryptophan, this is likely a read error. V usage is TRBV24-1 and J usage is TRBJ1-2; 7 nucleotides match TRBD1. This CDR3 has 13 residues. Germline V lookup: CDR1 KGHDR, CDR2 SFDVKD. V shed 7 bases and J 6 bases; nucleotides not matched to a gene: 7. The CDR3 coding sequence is TGTGCCACCAGGGAAACAGGGGAAGATGGCTACACCCTC. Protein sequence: CATRETGEDGYTL.

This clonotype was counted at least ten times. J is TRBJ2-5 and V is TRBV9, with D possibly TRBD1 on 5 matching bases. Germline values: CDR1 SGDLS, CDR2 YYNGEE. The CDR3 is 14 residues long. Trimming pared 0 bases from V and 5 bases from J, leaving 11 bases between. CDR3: CASSVGAGLETQYF. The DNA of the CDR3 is TGTGCCAGCAGCGTAGGTGCAGGGCTGGAGACCCAGTACTTC.

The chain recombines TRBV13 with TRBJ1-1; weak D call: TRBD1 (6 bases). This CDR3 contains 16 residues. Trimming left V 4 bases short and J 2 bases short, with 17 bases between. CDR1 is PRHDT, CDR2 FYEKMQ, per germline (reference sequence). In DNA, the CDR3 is TGTGCCAGCAGCTCGGGACATTTAGCGGTCAACACTGAAGCTTTCTTT. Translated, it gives CASSSGHLAVNTEAFF.

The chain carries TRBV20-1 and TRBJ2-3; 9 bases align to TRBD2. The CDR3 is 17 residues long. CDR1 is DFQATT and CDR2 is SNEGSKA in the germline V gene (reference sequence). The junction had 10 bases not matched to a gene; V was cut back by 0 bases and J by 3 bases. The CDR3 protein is CSARDLRRGGGTDTQYF. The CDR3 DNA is TGCAGTGCTAGAGATCTGCGGCGGGGGGGCGGGACAGATACGCAGTATTTT.

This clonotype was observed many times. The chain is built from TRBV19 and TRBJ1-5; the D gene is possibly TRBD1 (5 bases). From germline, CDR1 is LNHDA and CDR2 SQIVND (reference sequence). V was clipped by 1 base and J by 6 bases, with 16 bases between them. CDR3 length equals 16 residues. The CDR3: CASSIVVGAGGQPQHF. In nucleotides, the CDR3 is TGTGCCAGTAGTATAGTGGTCGGGGCAGGCGGTCAGCCCCAGCATTTT.

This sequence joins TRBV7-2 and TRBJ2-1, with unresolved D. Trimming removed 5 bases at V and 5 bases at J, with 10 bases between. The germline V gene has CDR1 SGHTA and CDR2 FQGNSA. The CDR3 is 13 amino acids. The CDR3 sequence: CASSRDNHNEQFF. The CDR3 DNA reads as TGTGCCAGCAGCAGAGACAACCACAATGAGCAGTTCTTC.

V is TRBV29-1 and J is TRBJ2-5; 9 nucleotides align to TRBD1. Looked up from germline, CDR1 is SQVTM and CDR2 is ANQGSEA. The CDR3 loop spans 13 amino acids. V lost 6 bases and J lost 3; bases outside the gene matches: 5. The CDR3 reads CSVRQGGEETQYF. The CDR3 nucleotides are TGCAGCGTCCGACAGGGGGGGGAAGAGACCCAGTACTTC.

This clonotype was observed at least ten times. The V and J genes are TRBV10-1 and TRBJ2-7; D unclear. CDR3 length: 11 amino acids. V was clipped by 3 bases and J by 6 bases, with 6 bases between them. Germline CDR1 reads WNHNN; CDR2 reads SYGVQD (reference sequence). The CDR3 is CASSDGSEQYF. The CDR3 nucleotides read TGCGCCAGCAGTGACGGTTCCGAGCAGTACTTC.